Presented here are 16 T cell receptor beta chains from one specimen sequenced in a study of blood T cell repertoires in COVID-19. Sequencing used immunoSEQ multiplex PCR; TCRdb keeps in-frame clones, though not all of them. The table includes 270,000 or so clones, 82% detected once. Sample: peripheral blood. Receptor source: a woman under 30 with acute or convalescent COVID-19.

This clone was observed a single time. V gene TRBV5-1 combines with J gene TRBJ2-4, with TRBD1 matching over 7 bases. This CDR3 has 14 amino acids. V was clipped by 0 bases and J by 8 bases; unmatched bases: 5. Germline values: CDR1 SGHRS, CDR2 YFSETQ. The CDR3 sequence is CASSLEGGGDIQYF. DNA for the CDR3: TGCGCCAGCAGCTTGGAAGGGGGCGGAGACATTCAGTACTTC.

In DNA form, the CDR3 reads TGTGCCAGCAGCTCCGCGGACAGTCTCGGTAACATTCAGTACTTC. It codes for CASSSADSLGNIQYF. J is TRBJ2-4 and V is TRBV28; a possible D gene is TRBD1 (6 bases). V dropped 6 bases and J dropped 7 bases, with 19 bases sitting between them. The CDR3 contains 15 residues. Germline V gene sequence: CDR1 MDHEN, CDR2 SYDVKM.

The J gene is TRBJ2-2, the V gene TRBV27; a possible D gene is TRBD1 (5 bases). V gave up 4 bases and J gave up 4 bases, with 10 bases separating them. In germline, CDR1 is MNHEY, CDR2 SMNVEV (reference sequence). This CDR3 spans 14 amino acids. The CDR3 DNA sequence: TGTGCCAGCAGTTCCCGACAGTTCACCGGGGAGCTGTTTTTT. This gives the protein CASSSRQFTGELFF.

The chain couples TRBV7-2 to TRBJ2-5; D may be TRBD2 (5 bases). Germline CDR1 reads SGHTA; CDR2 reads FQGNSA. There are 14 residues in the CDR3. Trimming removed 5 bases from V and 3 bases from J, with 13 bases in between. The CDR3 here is CASSPAGFKETQYF. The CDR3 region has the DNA TGTGCCAGCAGCCCTGCGGGCTTCAAAGAGACCCAGTACTTC.

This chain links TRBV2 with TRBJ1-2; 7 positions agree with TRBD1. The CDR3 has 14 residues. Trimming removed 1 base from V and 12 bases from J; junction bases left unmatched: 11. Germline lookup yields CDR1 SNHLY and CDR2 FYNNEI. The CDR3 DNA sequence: TGTGCCAGCAGTGAAGAGGGGGCAGGGCGGCGGGACACCTTC. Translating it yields CASSEEGAGRRDTF.

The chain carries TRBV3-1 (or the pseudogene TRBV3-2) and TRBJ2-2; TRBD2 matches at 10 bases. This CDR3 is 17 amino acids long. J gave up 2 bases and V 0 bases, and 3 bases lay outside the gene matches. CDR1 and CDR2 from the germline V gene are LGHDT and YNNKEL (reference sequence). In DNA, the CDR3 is TGTGCCAGCAGCCAAGAAGGACTAGCGGCTAACACCGGGGAGCTGTTTTTT. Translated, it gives CASSQEGLAANTGELFF.

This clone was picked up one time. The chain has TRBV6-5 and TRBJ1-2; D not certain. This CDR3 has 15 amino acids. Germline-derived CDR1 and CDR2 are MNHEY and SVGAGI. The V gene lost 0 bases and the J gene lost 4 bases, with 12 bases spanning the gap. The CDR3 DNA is TGTGCCAGCAGTTACTCTTATCGGAGCGTCTATGGCTACACCTTC. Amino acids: CASSYSYRSVYGYTF.

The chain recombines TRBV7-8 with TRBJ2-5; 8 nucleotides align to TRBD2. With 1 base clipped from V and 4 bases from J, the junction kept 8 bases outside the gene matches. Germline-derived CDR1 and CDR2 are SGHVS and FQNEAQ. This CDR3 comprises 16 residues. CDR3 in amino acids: CASSLVGLAGSETQYF. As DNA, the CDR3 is TGTGCCAGCAGCTTAGTGGGGCTAGCGGGCTCAGAGACCCAGTACTTC.

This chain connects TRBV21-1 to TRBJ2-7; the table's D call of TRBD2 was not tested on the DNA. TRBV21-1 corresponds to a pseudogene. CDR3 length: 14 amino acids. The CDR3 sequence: CASSKESDTYEQYF. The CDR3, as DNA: TGTGCCAGCAGCAAAGAGAGCGATACCTACGAGCAGTACTTC.

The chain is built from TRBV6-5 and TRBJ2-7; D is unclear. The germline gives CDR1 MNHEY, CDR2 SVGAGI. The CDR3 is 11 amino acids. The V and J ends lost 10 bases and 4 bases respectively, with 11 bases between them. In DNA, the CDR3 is TGTGCCACCTCAGGTATATACGAGCAGTACTTC. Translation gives CATSGIYEQYF.

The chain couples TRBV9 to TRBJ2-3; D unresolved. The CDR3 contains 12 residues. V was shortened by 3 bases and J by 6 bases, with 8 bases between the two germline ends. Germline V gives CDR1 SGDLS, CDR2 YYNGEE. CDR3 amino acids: CASSAGMDTQYF. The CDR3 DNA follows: TGTGCCAGCAGCGCTGGCATGGATACGCAGTATTTT.

CDR3: CASSESGTRHEQYF. DNA of the CDR3: TGTGCCAGCAGCGAAAGCGGGACCAGACACGAGCAGTACTTC. The chain is built from TRBV5-6 and TRBJ2-7, with 7 bases lining up with TRBD2. Germline assignment: CDR1 SGHDT and CDR2 YYEEEE. V shed 4 bases and J 5 bases; nucleotides not matched to a gene: 9. CDR3 length equals 14 residues.

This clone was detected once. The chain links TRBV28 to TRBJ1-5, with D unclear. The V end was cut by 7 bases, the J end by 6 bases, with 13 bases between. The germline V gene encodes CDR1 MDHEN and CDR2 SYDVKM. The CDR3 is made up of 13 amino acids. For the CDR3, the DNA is TGTGCCAGCACTCGGGATTGGATTCAGCCCCAGCATTTT. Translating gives CASTRDWIQPQHF.

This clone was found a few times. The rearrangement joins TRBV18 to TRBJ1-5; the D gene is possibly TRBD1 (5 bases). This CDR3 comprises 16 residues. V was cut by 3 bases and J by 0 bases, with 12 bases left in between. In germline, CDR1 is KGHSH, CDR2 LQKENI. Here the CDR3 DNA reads TGTGCCAGCTCACCGTCAGGGTTGAGTAGCAATCAGCCCCAGCATTTT. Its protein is CASSPSGLSSNQPQHF.

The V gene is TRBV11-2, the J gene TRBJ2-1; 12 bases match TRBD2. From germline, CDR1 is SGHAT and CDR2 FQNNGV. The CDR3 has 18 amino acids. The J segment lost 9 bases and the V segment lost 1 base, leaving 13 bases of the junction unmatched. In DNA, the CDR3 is TGTGCCAGCAGCTTAGGGGGACTAGCGGGTCCCGTGGGTGGTGAGCAGTTCTTC. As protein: CASSLGGLAGPVGGEQFF.

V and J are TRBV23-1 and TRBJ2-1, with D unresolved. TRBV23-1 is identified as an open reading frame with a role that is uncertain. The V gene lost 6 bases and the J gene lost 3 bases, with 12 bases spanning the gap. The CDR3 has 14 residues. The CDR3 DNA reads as TGCGCCAGCAGCCGCCTAAAATACTACAATGAGCAGTTCTTC. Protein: CASSRLKYYNEQFF.